These 21 T cell receptor beta chains were all obtained from the same sample, sequenced in a study of T cell repertoires in cytomegalovirus infection. One entry per CDR3 protein, called by TCRdb with MiXCR from the reads. Found here are 400,000 to 550,000 distinct CDR3 sequences, 11% of them singletons; the top ten hold 9.5% to 13%. Material for sequencing was PBMCs. These receptors all stem from a human donor in good health (CMV status not recorded). Some clones in this sample may be carry-over from other donors' samples.

This clonotype was seen only a few times. V gene TRBV19 combines with J gene TRBJ2-5; 9 nucleotides align to TRBD1. Germline assignment: CDR1 LNHDA and CDR2 SQIVND (reference sequence). V gave up 3 bases and J gave up 2 bases; unmatched junction bases: 7. The CDR3 consists of 16 residues. CDR3 bases: TGTGCCAGTAGTATGTTTGGACAGGGGCTTCAAGAGACCCAGTACTTC. The encoded protein is CASSMFGQGLQETQYF.

The rearrangement uses TRBV9 and TRBJ2-3; 9 bases fit TRBD1. Germline V gene sequence: CDR1 SGDLS, CDR2 YYNGEE. CDR3 length: 17 amino acids. The J segment lost 6 bases and the V segment lost 0 bases, leaving 11 bases of the junction unmatched. The CDR3 loop reads CASSVDIGTGSVDTQYF. CDR3 nucleotides: TGTGCCAGCAGCGTAGACATCGGGACAGGGTCTGTGGATACGCAGTATTTT.

In this sample, this clonotype turned up many times. V gene TRBV20-1 combines with J gene TRBJ2-2; 8 bases map to TRBD1. This CDR3 spans 16 amino acids. The J segment lost 5 bases and the V segment lost 2 bases, leaving 10 bases of the junction unmatched. Germline values: CDR1 DFQATT, CDR2 SNEGSKA (reference sequence). In DNA form, the CDR3 reads TGCAGTGCTAGATCCCCGGGGACAGGTGCTACCGGGGAGCTGTTTTTT. Translating gives CSARSPGTGATGELFF.

This clonotype was counted at least ten times. CDR3 coding DNA: TGTGCCAGCAGTGAAGCTGGTGAAGCTTTCTTT. This codes for CASSEAGEAFF. This chain joins TRBV6-1 and TRBJ1-1; D is undetermined. The length of the CDR3 is 11 residues. Germline V gene sequence: CDR1 MNHNS, CDR2 SASEGT. Trimming left V 0 bases short and J 7 bases short, with 3 bases between.

This chain links TRBV20-1 with TRBJ1-2; possibly TRBD1 for D (5 bases). Between the trimmed V and J ends, which lost 0 bases and 7 bases, there was a span of 12 bases. CDR3 size: 13 residues. Germline V gives CDR1 DFQATT, CDR2 SNEGSKA (reference sequence). This CDR3 reads CSARDGTAGGYTF. The CDR3 DNA sequence: TGCAGTGCTAGAGACGGGACGGCGGGTGGCTACACCTTC.

This clonotype was observed many times. CDR3 nucleotides: TGTGCCAGTAGTATTGGAACGAACACCGGGGAGCTGTTTTTT. This encodes CASSIGTNTGELFF. V gene TRBV19 combines with J gene TRBJ2-2; D not resolved. Germline V gives CDR1 LNHDA, CDR2 SQIVND (reference sequence). Trimming removed 3 bases from V and 0 bases from J, with 5 bases in between. The CDR3 runs to 14 residues.

This clonotype occurred many times. The chain has TRBV5-4 and TRBJ2-1, with 9 bases that match TRBD1. CDR3 length: 15 amino acids. V lost 1 base and J lost 6; bases outside the gene matches: 5. CDR1 is SGHNT and CDR2 is YYREEE in the germline V gene (reference sequence). Here the CDR3 reads CASSLQGQGVNEQFF. CDR3 coding DNA: TGTGCCAGCAGCTTGCAGGGACAGGGTGTCAATGAGCAGTTCTTC.

This clonotype was detected ten times or more. The V and J genes are TRBV7-8 and TRBJ2-1, with D unresolved. V shed 6 bases and J shed 5 bases, with 17 bases lying between them. The CDR3 runs to 15 residues. Germline V gene data show CDR1 as SGHVS and CDR2 as FQNEAQ. CDR3 region: CASRPWAPEDNEQFF. CDR3 bases: TGTGCCAGCAGGCCCTGGGCCCCCGAGGACAATGAGCAGTTCTTC.

The V call is TRBV28, the J call TRBJ1-2; D not certain. The germline V gene encodes CDR1 MDHEN and CDR2 SYDVKM. The CDR3 length is 13 residues. With 2 bases removed from V and 8 bases from J, the gap between germline ends came to 12 bases. The CDR3 loop is CASSLLRVRGYTF. The CDR3 DNA reads TGTGCCAGCAGTTTACTGAGGGTTAGGGGCTACACCTTC.

There are many counts of this clonotype. This chain links TRBV28 with TRBJ2-3; D gene ambiguous. V lost 6 bases and J 8 bases, leaving 21 bases between the germline ends. The CDR3 consists of 15 residues. The germline V gene has CDR1 MDHEN and CDR2 SYDVKM. The CDR3 DNA follows: TGTGCCAGCAGCCCCCGATCCTTTGCATTGGGTACGCAGTATTTT. Translating it yields CASSPRSFALGTQYF.

Ten or more counts support this clonotype. The chain joins TRBV20-1 to TRBJ2-7, with D possibly TRBD1 on 6 matching bases. V shed 1 base and J shed 2 bases, with 15 bases lying between them. The germline V gene encodes CDR1 DFQATT and CDR2 SNEGSKA (reference sequence). This CDR3 has 15 amino acids. The CDR3 region has the DNA TGCAGTGCTAGAGGGGGGCGACAGATCCCCTACGAGCAGTACTTC. Protein sequence: CSARGGRQIPYEQYF.

There are many counts of this clonotype. V and J are TRBV7-2 and TRBJ2-3; 7 bases agree with TRBD2. The CDR3 loop spans 15 amino acids. Per the germline V gene, CDR1 is SGHTA and CDR2 is FQGNSA. The trim removed 5 bases at V and 7 bases at J, leaving 12 bases unmatched. CDR3 protein: CASSTLAPDAHTQYF. Here the CDR3 DNA reads TGTGCCAGCAGCACACTAGCGCCAGACGCACATACGCAGTATTTT.

This clonotype occurred a few times. The chain combines TRBV6-2 or TRBV6-3 with TRBJ2-7; the D is unclear. Germline assignment: CDR1 MNHEY and CDR2 SVGEGT. V was pared by 6 bases and J by 2 bases, with 17 bases between. The CDR3 loop spans 15 amino acids. The CDR3 spells CASSRLATRPYEQYF. CDR3 DNA: TGTGCCAGCAGCCGCCTCGCAACTCGTCCCTACGAGCAGTACTTC.

This rearrangement joins TRBV20-1 to TRBJ2-5; no firm D call. V was pared by 5 bases and J by 4 bases, with 8 bases between. The germline gives CDR1 DFQATT, CDR2 SNEGSKA (reference sequence). The CDR3 spans 11 residues. The CDR3 spells CSAYSVETQYF. CDR3 DNA: TGCAGTGCTTATTCCGTAGAGACCCAGTACTTC.

This clonotype showed up just a few times. The chain combines TRBV12-3 or TRBV12-4 with TRBJ1-5; tentatively, D is TRBD1 (6 bases). V lost 4 bases and J lost 3, with 7 bases in between. CDR3 length equals 13 residues. The chain's CDR3 is CASSWDTNQPQHF. DNA of the CDR3: TGTGCCAGCAGTTGGGACACCAATCAGCCCCAGCATTTT.

Worth noting for this clonotype: Since a much larger clone is just one base distant, this may be a read error. This chain connects TRBV29-1 to TRBJ1-2; TRBD1 matches 10 bases. The V gene's germline CDR1 is SQVTM and CDR2 ANQGSEA. The CDR3 is made up of 12 amino acids. This CDR3 is CSVMTGGFGDTF. CDR3 nucleotides: TGCAGCGTGATGACAGGGGGCTTTGGCGACACCTTC.

This clonotype was counted a few times. V usage is TRBV27 and J usage is TRBJ2-7; the D is unclear. Looked up from germline, CDR1 is MNHEY and CDR2 is SMNVEV (reference sequence). V was trimmed by 0 bases and J by 3 bases, leaving 6 bases between them. The CDR3 is 13 amino acids. In DNA form, the CDR3 reads TGTGCCAGCAGTTTATCTTCCCACTACGAGCAGTACTTC. Translation gives CASSLSSHYEQYF.

This clonotype was observed many times. The chain has TRBV19 and TRBJ1-5; no clear D gene. V lost 3 bases, J lost 2 bases, and 11 bases lay in between. Germline CDR1 LNHDA, CDR2 SQIVND (reference sequence). CDR3 size: 15 residues. The CDR3 DNA reads TGTGCCAGTAGTATGGAAGGGAGGGGCAATCAGCCCCAGCATTTT. This sequence encodes CASSMEGRGNQPQHF.

This clonotype was counted at least ten times. V is TRBV4-2 and J is TRBJ1-3, with D possibly matching TRBD1 (6 bases). The CDR3 is 16 amino acids. Trimming shortened V by 3 bases and J by 4 bases, and 16 bases separated the two germline ends. Germline loops: CDR1 LGHNA, CDR2 YNFKEQ. The CDR3 loop reads CASSHDYQGTGNTIYF. The CDR3 DNA sequence: TGTGCCAGCAGCCACGACTACCAGGGGACGGGAAACACCATATATTTT.

The rearrangement links TRBV9 to TRBJ2-1, with 9 bases aligning to TRBD2. Trimming removed 4 bases from V and 9 bases from J; junction bases left unmatched: 8. The CDR3 runs to 14 residues. Per germline, CDR1 SGDLS and CDR2 YYNGEE. CDR3 amino acids: CASSLRLAVGEQFF. CDR3 in DNA: TGTGCCAGCAGCCTCCGACTAGCGGTGGGTGAGCAGTTCTTC.

In its sample, this clonotype was seen a few times. The rearrangement links TRBV29-1 to TRBJ2-1, with TRBD2 matching over 14 bases. The CDR3 extends over 17 amino acids. The germline gives CDR1 SQVTM, CDR2 ANQGSEA. J lost 2 bases, V lost 6 bases, and 9 bases had no gene match. This chain's CDR3 is CSVGKTSGRATYNEQFF. DNA of the CDR3: TGCAGCGTAGGGAAGACTAGCGGGAGGGCCACCTACAATGAGCAGTTCTTC.